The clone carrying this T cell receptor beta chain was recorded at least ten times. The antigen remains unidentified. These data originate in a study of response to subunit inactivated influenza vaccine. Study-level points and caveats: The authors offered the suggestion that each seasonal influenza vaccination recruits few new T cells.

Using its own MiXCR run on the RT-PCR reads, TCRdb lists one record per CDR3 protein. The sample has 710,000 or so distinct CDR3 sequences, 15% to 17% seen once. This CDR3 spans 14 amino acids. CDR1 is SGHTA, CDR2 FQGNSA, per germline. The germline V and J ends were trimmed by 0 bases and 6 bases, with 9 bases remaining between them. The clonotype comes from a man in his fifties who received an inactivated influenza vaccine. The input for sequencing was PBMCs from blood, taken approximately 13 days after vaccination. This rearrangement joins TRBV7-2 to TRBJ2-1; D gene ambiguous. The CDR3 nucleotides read TGTGCCAGCAGCTTAGCTCGCGTGGGCAATGAGCAGTTCTTC. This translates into CASSLARVGNEQFF.